Listed here are 27 T cell receptor beta chains from one sample, sequenced in a study of T cell repertoires in cytomegalovirus infection. TCRdb ran MiXCR on the reads and lists one entry per CDR3 protein. The sample consists of about 310,000 distinct CDR3 sequences, around a sixth of them appearing once. The sample taken for sequencing was PBMCs. The origin of the receptors is a human donor in good health (CMV status not recorded). Some clones in this sample may be carry-over from other donors' samples.

The rearrangement uses TRBV19 and TRBJ1-6; D gene ambiguous. Trimming left V 2 bases short and J 5 bases short, with 16 bases between. The CDR3 covers 17 residues. The germline CDR1 and CDR2 sequences are LNHDA and SQIVND (reference sequence). The CDR3 nucleotides read TGTGCCAGTAGTATAAATCCTGGGATTCCGGATAATTCACCCCTCCACTTT. It specifies CASSINPGIPDNSPLHF. The complete variable domain, with remaining parts taken from reference TRBV19 and TRBJ1-6, reads DGGITQSPKYLFRKEGQNVTLSCEQNLNHDAMYWYRQDPGQGLRLIYYSQIVNDFQKGDIAEGYSVSREKKESFPLTVTSAQKNPTAFYLCASSINPGIPDNSPLHFGNGTRLTVT.

This clonotype was seen more than once but under ten times. The chain employs TRBV6-1 and TRBJ2-7; TRBD1 aligns across 7 bases. Germline CDR1 is MNHNS and CDR2 is SASEGT. This CDR3 has 14 amino acids. Trimming took 7 bases from V and 2 from J; bases not matched to a gene: 8. This CDR3 is CASTGRQGAYEQYF. CDR3 in DNA: TGTGCCAGCACTGGGAGACAGGGCGCCTACGAGCAGTACTTC.

The chain combines TRBV9 with TRBJ2-7, with 8 bases matching TRBD2. Germline CDR1 and CDR2: SGDLS and YYNGEE. The CDR3 consists of 13 residues. V shed 3 bases and J 4 bases; nucleotides not matched to a gene: 3. CDR3 in amino acids: CASSDLAGYEQYF. DNA for the CDR3: TGTGCCAGCAGCGACTTAGCGGGGTACGAGCAGTACTTC.

This clonotype has only a few counts. The chain is built from TRBV15 and TRBJ2-7, with D possibly called TRBD1 or TRBD2 (5 bases each). The CDR3 consists of 16 residues. Trimming removed 0 bases at V and 0 bases at J, with 12 bases between. In germline, CDR1 is LNHNV, CDR2 YYDKDF (reference sequence). The DNA of the CDR3 is TGTGCCACCAGCAGAGACGAGGGGACCAGCTCCTACGAGCAGTACTTC. Its translation: CATSRDEGTSSYEQYF.

This clonotype occurred many times. The chain carries TRBV7-8 and TRBJ1-1; 12 bases are a match to TRBD1. Germline CDR1 SGHVS, CDR2 FQNEAQ. After removal of 0 bases from V and 12 bases from J, the junction contained 11 bases not matched to a gene. The CDR3 is 16 residues long. The CDR3 sequence is CASSLAGTGGSGGTFF. As DNA, the CDR3 is TGTGCCAGCAGCTTAGCGGGGACAGGGGGCTCTGGAGGGACTTTCTTT.

This clonotype was observed a handful of times. The chain uses TRBV24-1 and TRBJ1-2; D uncertain. This CDR3 comprises 13 residues. The V and J ends lost 0 bases and 8 bases respectively, with 9 bases between them. From germline, CDR1 is KGHDR and CDR2 SFDVKD. The CDR3 is CATSDLHPDGYTF. The CDR3 coding sequence is TGTGCCACCAGTGATTTGCATCCTGACGGCTACACCTTC.

The CDR3 coding sequence is TGTGCCAGCAGATACTCGACGGGACGGGTAAAACTGTTTTTT. Protein sequence: CASRYSTGRVKLFF. The chain couples TRBV7-3 to TRBJ1-4; possible D gene TRBD1, 5 bases. CDR1 SGHTA and CDR2 FQGTGA come from the germline V gene. The CDR3 is 14 amino acids. Trimming left V 6 bases short and J 10 bases short, with 18 bases between.

This clonotype turned up a few times. This sequence joins TRBV7-8 and TRBJ1-2, with D uncertain. The CDR3 has 14 amino acids. The V end was cut by 2 bases, the J end by 4 bases, with 11 bases between. Germline V gene data show CDR1 as SGHVS and CDR2 as FQNEAQ. Written as DNA, the CDR3 is TGTGCCAGCAGCTTAAACGATTTAACCTATGGCTACACCTTC. Translating gives CASSLNDLTYGYTF.

A few counts support this clonotype. The rearrangement links TRBV19 to TRBJ1-5; D is undetermined. This CDR3 comprises 12 residues. V was cut by 6 bases and J by 0 bases, with 3 bases left in between. CDR1 LNHDA and CDR2 SQIVND come from the germline V gene (reference sequence). The CDR3 here is CASRASNQPQHF. The CDR3, as DNA: TGTGCCAGTAGGGCTAGCAATCAGCCCCAGCATTTT.

This clonotype has only a few counts. The chain uses TRBV20-1 and TRBJ2-7, with D maybe TRBD2 (6 bases). The CDR3 has 14 amino acids. Germline CDR1 and CDR2: DFQATT and SNEGSKA (reference sequence). V gave up 2 bases and J gave up 2 bases, with 13 bases separating them. CDR3 residues: CSARSGGLTYEQYF. The CDR3 nucleotides read TGCAGTGCTAGATCCGGAGGGCTCACCTACGAGCAGTACTTC.

This clonotype was seen only a few times. The chain has TRBV20-1 and TRBJ1-6; D gene unclear. Trimming removed 1 base at V and 5 bases at J, with 18 bases between. CDR3 length: 17 residues. Per germline, CDR1 DFQATT and CDR2 SNEGSKA (reference sequence). The CDR3 DNA reads as TGCAGTGCTAGAGCCCCTCTTTACAGCGCTAATAATTCACCCCTCCACTTT. Translated: CSARAPLYSANNSPLHF.

V is TRBV7-2 and J is TRBJ2-3; D tentatively fits TRBD1 or TRBD2 (6 bases each). This CDR3 spans 14 amino acids. The germline CDR1 and CDR2 sequences are SGHTA and FQGNSA. The V end lost 8 bases, the J end lost 4 bases, and 16 bases lay between the germline ends. CDR3 DNA sequence: TGTGCCAGCTCGACACGGGGGCCCTCAGATACGCAGTATTTT. It codes for CASSTRGPSDTQYF.

This clonotype was counted between two and nine times. The CDR3 region has the DNA TGTGCCAGCAGGTATTACGCTGAAGCTTTCTTT. Translation gives CASRYYAEAFF. V is TRBV6-2 or TRBV6-3 and J is TRBJ1-1; no reliable D call. The CDR3 spans 11 residues. The ends were cut back, 6 bases at V and 6 bases at J, with 8 bases in the middle. The germline V gene has CDR1 MNHEY and CDR2 SVGEGT.

A few counts support this clonotype. This chain uses TRBV6-5 with TRBJ1-4; possible D gene TRBD1, 6 bases. CDR1 MNHEY and CDR2 SVGAGI come from the germline V gene. This CDR3 comprises 17 residues. The V end lost 6 bases, the J end lost 3 bases, and 20 bases lay between the germline ends. The DNA for the CDR3 is TGTGCCAGCAGCTTATATACACAGGGCACAGCTAATGAAAAACTGTTTTTT. This encodes CASSLYTQGTANEKLFF.

This clonotype showed up many times. V gene TRBV27 combines with J gene TRBJ2-7, with no clear D. This CDR3 contains 14 residues. The V gene's germline CDR1 is MNHEY and CDR2 SMNVEV (reference sequence). Trimming left V 1 base short and J 3 bases short, with 10 bases between. CDR3 region: CASSLYPGDYEQYF. The CDR3 DNA follows: TGTGCCAGCAGTTTATACCCGGGTGACTACGAGCAGTACTTC.

This clonotype has a count of ten or more. The V gene is TRBV6-1, the J gene TRBJ1-1; 7 bases are a match to TRBD1. The CDR3 is 15 residues long. With 8 bases clipped from V and 1 base from J, the junction kept 10 bases outside the gene matches. Germline V gene sequence: CDR1 MNHNS, CDR2 SASEGT. The CDR3 region is CASLTRQGGNTEAFF. The DNA for the CDR3 is TGTGCCAGCCTGACCCGACAGGGTGGGAACACTGAAGCTTTCTTT.

This clonotype was found many times. This chain joins TRBV28 and TRBJ2-4; the D is unclear. Germline lookup yields CDR1 MDHEN and CDR2 SYDVKM. V was clipped by 5 bases and J by 3 bases, with 14 bases between them. The CDR3 has 15 residues. In DNA, the CDR3 is TGTGCCAGCAGTCAAGGCCAACTGGGCAAAAACATTCAGTACTTC. It is translated as CASSQGQLGKNIQYF.

The chain has TRBV5-6 and TRBJ1-1, with 7 bases lining up with TRBD1. With 2 bases clipped from V and 3 bases from J, the junction kept 10 bases outside the gene matches. Germline V lookup: CDR1 SGHDT, CDR2 YYEEEE. CDR3 size: 16 residues. CDR3 nucleotide sequence: TGTGCCAGCAGCTTTGTTACAGGGGTAGAGGACACTGAAGCTTTCTTT. It translates to CASSFVTGVEDTEAFF. The variable domain in full, with the rest retrieved from reference TRBV5-6 and TRBJ1-1, is DAGVTQSPTHLIKTRGQQVTLRCSPKSGHDTVSWYQQALGQGPQFIFQYYEEEERQRGNFPDRFSGHQFPNYSSELNVNALLLGDSALYLCASSFVTGVEDTEAFFGQGTRLTVV.

This clonotype was counted at least ten times. The rearrangement uses TRBV7-2 and TRBJ2-7, with D maybe TRBD1 (6 bases). The germline gives CDR1 SGHTA, CDR2 FQGNSA. V was clipped by 4 bases and J by 3 bases, with 10 bases between them. The CDR3 runs to 13 residues. The CDR3 here is CASSSDRVYEQYF. CDR3 nucleotide sequence: TGTGCCAGCAGCTCGGACAGAGTCTACGAGCAGTACTTC.

This clonotype was seen a handful of times. The rearrangement uses TRBV6-6 and TRBJ2-7; 8 bases are a match to TRBD2. V gave up 5 bases and J gave up 4 bases; unmatched junction bases: 13. There are 16 residues in the CDR3. The germline V gene encodes CDR1 MNHNY and CDR2 SVGAGI (reference sequence). The CDR3 reads CASSHAPWVAGYEQYF. CDR3 sequence (DNA): TGTGCCAGCAGTCATGCCCCGTGGGTAGCGGGGTACGAGCAGTACTTC.

There are many counts of this clonotype. This chain joins TRBV12-3 or TRBV12-4 and TRBJ2-3, with D possibly being TRBD1 (5 bases). Between the trimmed V and J ends, which lost 10 bases and 3 bases, there was a span of 17 bases. This CDR3 is built from 14 residues. The CDR3 nucleotides are TGTGCCACCAGGGCGGCGCGTGGGACAGATACGCAGTATTTT. This translates into CATRAARGTDTQYF.

At least ten counts were recorded for this clonotype. The CDR3 loop reads CASSFQLGEQFF. The DNA for the CDR3 is TGTGCCAGCAGCTTTCAACTTGGTGAGCAGTTCTTC. This chain uses TRBV7-2 with TRBJ2-1; D gene unclear. V dropped 3 bases and J dropped 9 bases, with 9 bases sitting between them. In germline, CDR1 is SGHTA, CDR2 FQGNSA. The CDR3 has 12 amino acids.

This clonotype has at least ten counts. The chain recombines TRBV7-2 with TRBJ2-3; D not certain. The CDR3 consists of 16 residues. V lost 3 bases and J lost 2, with 15 bases in between. Germline V gene sequence: CDR1 SGHTA, CDR2 FQGNSA. CDR3 bases: TGTGCCAGCAGCTTCGGTGGCAGCCGAAACACAGATACGCAGTATTTT. Protein product: CASSFGGSRNTDTQYF.

The chain links TRBV9 to TRBJ2-7, with a weak D call TRBD1 (6 bases). CDR3 length equals 16 residues. V lost 0 bases, J lost 1 base, and 14 bases lay in between. The germline gives CDR1 SGDLS, CDR2 YYNGEE. CDR3 residues: CASSVGPGQISYEQYF. CDR3 nucleotides: TGTGCCAGCAGCGTAGGCCCCGGACAGATATCCTACGAGCAGTACTTC.

A word on this clonotype: The junction does not match germline at one end; this may be a read error. This rearrangement joins TRBV18 to TRBJ1-4, with a weak D call TRBD1 (5 bases). The CDR3 spans 9 residues. CDR1 and CDR2 (germline): KGHSH, LQKENI. CDR3 coding DNA: TGTGCCAGCTCAGAAAGGGGAGGATTT. Translating it yields CASSERGGF.

At least ten counts were recorded for this clonotype. J is TRBJ1-1 and V is TRBV5-4; 7 bases are a match to TRBD1. The CDR3 is made up of 15 amino acids. From germline, CDR1 is SGHNT and CDR2 YYREEE (reference sequence). Unmatched junction bases numbered 7, after V lost 1 base and J lost 4 bases. The CDR3 DNA follows: TGTGCCAGCAGCTTGCCTACAGGGGCCCGCACTGAAGCTTTCTTT. It is translated as CASSLPTGARTEAFF.

This clonotype has just a few counts. The chain is built from TRBV28 and TRBJ2-7; D may be TRBD1 (5 bases). Germline V gene lookup returns CDR1 MDHEN and CDR2 SYDVKM. The CDR3 extends over 14 amino acids. V gave up 6 bases and J gave up 2 bases, with 14 bases separating them. DNA of the CDR3: TGTGCCAGCAGAGGAACAGGTACCACCTACGAGCAGTACTTC. As protein: CASRGTGTTYEQYF.